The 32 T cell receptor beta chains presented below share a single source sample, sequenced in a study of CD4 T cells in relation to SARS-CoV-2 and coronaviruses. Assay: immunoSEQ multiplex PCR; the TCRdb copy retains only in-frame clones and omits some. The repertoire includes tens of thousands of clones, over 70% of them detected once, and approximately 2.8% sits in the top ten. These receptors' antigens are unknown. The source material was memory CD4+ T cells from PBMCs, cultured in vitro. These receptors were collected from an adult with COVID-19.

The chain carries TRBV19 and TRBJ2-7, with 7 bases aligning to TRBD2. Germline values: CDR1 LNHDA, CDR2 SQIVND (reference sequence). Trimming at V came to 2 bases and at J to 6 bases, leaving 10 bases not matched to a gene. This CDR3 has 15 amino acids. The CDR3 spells CASSIPGLPPPEQYF. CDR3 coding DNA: TGTGCCAGTAGTATACCGGGACTACCTCCTCCCGAGCAGTACTTC.

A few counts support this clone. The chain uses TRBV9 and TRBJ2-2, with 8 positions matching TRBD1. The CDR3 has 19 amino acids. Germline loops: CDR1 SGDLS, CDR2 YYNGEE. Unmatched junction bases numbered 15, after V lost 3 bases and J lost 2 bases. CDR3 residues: CASSGPPDRVGVNTGELFF. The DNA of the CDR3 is TGTGCCAGCAGCGGCCCCCCGGACAGGGTTGGGGTAAACACCGGGGAGCTGTTTTTT.

CDR3 amino acids: CASSQINTDTQYF. The DNA of the CDR3 is TGTGCCAGCAGTCAAATCAACACAGATACGCAGTATTTT. The V and J genes are TRBV6-5 and TRBJ2-3, with D hard to call. V was pared by 5 bases and J by 2 bases, with 8 bases between. The CDR3 sequence is 13 residues long. Germline V lookup: CDR1 MNHEY, CDR2 SVGAGI.

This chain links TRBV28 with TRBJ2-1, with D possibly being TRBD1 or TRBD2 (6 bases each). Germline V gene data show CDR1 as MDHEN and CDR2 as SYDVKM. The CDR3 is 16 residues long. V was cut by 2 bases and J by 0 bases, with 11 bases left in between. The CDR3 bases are TGTGCCAGCAGTTTAGGAGGGGGAGGCTCCTACAATGAGCAGTTCTTC. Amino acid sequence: CASSLGGGGSYNEQFF. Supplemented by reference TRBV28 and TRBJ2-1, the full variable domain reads DVKVTQSSRYLVKRTGEKVFLECVQDMDHENMFWYRQDPGLGLRLIYFSYDVKMKEKGDIPEGYSVSREKKERFSLILESASTNQTSMYLCASSLGGGGSYNEQFFGPGTRLTVL.

CDR3 amino acids: CASTTGSRKKLFF. CDR3 coding DNA: TGTGCCAGCACAACAGGGTCTAGGAAAAAACTGTTTTTT. V usage is TRBV28 and J usage is TRBJ1-4; maybe TRBD1 (6 bases). Germline CDR1 is MDHEN and CDR2 is SYDVKM. V dropped 7 bases and J dropped 9 bases, with 15 bases sitting between them. The CDR3 is 13 amino acids.

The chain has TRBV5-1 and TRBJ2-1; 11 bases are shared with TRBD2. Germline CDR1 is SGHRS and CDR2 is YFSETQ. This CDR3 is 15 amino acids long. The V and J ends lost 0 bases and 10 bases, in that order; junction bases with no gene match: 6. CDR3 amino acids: CASSLGLAGGYEQFF. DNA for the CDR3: TGCGCCAGCAGCTTGGGTCTAGCGGGAGGATACGAGCAGTTCTTC.

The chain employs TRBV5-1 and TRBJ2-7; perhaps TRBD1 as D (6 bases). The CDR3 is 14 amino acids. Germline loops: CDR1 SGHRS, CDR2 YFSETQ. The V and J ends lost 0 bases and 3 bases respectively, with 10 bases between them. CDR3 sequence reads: CASSLASQGYEQYF. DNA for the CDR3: TGCGCCAGCAGCTTGGCCTCACAGGGCTACGAGCAGTACTTC.

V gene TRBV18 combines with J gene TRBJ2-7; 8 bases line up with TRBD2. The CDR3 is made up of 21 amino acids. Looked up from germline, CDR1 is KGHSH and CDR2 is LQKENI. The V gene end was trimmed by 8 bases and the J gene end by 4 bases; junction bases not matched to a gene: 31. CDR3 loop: CASARSFGTRGFGPEGYEQYF. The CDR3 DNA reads TGTGCCAGCGCCAGGAGCTTTGGGACTAGGGGATTTGGACCCGAGGGGTACGAGCAGTACTTC.

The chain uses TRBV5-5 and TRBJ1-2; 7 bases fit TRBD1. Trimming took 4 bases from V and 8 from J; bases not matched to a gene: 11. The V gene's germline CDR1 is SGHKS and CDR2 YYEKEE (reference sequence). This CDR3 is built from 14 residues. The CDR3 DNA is TGTGCCAGCAGCCGGGGGGGACAGAGAAGGGGCTACACCTTC. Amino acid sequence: CASSRGGQRRGYTF.

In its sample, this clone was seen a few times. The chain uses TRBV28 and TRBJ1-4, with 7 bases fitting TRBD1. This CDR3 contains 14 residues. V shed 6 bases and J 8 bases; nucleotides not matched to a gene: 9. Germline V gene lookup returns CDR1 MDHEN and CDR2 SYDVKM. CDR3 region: CASSLGQATEKLFF. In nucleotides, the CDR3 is TGTGCCAGCAGCCTAGGACAGGCAACCGAAAAACTGTTTTTT.

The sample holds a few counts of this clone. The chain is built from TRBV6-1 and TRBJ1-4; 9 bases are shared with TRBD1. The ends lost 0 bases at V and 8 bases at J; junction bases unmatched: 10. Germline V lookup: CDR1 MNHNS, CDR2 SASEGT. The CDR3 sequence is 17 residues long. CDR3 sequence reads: CASSEALGGQGGEKLFF. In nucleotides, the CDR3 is TGTGCCAGCAGTGAAGCGCTAGGGGGACAGGGAGGAGAAAAACTGTTTTTT.

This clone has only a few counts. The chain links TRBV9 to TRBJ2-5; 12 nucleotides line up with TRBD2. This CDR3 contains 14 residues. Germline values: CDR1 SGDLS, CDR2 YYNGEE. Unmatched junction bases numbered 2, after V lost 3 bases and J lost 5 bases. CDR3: CASSGTSGIETQYF. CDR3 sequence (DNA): TGTGCCAGCAGCGGGACTAGCGGGATTGAGACCCAGTACTTC.

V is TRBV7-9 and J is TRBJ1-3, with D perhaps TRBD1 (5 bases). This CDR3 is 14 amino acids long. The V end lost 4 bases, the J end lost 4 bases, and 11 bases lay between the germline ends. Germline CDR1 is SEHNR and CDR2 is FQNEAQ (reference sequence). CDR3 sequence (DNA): TGTGCCAGCAGCTGGGGGAGGGCAGGAAACACCATATATTTT. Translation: CASSWGRAGNTIYF.

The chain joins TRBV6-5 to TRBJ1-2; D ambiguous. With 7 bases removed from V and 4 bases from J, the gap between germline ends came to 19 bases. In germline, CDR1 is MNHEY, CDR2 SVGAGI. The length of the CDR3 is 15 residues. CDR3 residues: CASKLPLAPLYGYTF. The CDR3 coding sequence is TGTGCCAGCAAGCTTCCCCTGGCCCCTCTCTATGGCTACACCTTC.

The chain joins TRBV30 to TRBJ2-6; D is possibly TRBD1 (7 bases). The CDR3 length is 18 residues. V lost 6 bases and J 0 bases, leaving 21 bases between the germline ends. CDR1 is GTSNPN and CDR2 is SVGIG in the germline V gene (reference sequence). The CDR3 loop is CACHRGDSLFSGANVLTF. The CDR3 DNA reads TGTGCCTGCCATAGGGGGGACAGTCTTTTCTCTGGGGCCAACGTCCTGACTTTC.

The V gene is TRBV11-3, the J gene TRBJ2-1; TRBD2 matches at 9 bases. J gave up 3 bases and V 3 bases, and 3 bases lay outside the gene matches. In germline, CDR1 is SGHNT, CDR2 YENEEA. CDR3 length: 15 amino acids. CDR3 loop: CASSLTSGRYNEQFF. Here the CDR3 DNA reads TGTGCCAGCAGCTTGACTAGCGGTCGCTACAATGAGCAGTTCTTC.

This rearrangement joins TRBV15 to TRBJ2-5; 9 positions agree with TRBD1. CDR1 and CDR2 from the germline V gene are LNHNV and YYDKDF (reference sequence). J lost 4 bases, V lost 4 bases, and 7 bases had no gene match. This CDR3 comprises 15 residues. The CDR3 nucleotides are TGTGCCACCAGCAAACAGGGGGCGCCGGGAGAGACCCAGTACTTC. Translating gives CATSKQGAPGETQYF.

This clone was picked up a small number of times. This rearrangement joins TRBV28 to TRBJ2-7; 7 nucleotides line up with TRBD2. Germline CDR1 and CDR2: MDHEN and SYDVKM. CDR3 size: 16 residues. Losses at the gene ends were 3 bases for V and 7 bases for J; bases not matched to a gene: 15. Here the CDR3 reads CASSLGGALNLGEQYF. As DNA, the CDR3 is TGTGCCAGCAGTTTGGGAGGGGCCCTCAACTTAGGGGAGCAGTACTTC.

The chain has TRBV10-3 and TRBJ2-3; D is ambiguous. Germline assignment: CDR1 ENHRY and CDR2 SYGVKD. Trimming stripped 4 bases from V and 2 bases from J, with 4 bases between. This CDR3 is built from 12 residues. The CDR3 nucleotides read TGTGCCATCAGTGCCGACACAGATACGCAGTATTTT. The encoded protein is CAISADTDTQYF.

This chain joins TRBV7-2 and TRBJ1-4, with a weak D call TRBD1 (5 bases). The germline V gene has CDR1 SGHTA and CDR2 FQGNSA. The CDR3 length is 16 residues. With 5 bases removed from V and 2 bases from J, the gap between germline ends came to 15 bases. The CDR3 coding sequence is TGTGCCAGCAGCCAGGCGCTTGGGGCTACTAATGAAAAACTGTTTTTT. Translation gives CASSQALGATNEKLFF.

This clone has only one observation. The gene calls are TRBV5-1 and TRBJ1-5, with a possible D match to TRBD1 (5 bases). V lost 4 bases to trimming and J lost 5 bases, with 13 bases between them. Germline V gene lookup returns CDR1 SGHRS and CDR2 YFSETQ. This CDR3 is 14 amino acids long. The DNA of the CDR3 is TGCGCCAGCAGCCCTGGGGACGGGGATCAGCCCCAGCATTTT. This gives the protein CASSPGDGDQPQHF.

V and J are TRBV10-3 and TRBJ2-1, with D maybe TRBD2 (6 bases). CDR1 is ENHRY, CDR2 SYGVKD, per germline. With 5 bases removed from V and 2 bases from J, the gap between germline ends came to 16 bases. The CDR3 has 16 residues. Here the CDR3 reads CAISSTSSATYNEQFF. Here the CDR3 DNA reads TGTGCCATCAGTTCCACTTCTAGCGCAACCTACAATGAGCAGTTCTTC.

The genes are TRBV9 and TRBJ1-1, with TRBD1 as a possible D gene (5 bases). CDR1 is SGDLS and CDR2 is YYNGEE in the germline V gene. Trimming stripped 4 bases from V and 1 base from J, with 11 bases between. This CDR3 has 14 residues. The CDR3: CASSPGRSNTEAFF. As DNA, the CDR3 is TGTGCCAGCAGCCCAGGGCGGTCGAACACTGAAGCTTTCTTT.

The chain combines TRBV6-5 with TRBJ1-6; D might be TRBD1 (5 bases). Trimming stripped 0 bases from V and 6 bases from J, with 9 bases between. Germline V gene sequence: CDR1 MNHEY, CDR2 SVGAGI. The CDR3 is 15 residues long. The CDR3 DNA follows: TGTGCCAGCAGTTACTCGGGACTCCTTAATTCACCCCTCCACTTT. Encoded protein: CASSYSGLLNSPLHF.

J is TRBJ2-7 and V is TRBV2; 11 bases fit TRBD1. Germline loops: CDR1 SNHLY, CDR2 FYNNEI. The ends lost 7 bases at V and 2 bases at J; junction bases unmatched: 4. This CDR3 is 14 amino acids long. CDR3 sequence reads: CASKGTGGTYEQYF. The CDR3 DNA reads TGTGCCAGCAAAGGGACAGGGGGTACCTACGAGCAGTACTTC.

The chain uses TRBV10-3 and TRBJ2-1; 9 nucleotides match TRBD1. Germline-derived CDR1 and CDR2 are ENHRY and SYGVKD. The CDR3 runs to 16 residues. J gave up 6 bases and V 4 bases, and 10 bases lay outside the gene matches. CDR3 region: CAISGRDRVRGNEQFF. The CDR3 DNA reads TGTGCCATCAGTGGGCGGGACAGGGTAAGGGGCAATGAGCAGTTCTTC.

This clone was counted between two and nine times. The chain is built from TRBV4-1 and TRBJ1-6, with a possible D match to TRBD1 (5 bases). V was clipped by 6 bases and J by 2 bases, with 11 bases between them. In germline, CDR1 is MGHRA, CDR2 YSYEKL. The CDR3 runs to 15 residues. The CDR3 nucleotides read TGCGCCAGCAGGAGGAGGGGCGCCTATAATTCACCCCTCCACTTT. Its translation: CASRRRGAYNSPLHF.

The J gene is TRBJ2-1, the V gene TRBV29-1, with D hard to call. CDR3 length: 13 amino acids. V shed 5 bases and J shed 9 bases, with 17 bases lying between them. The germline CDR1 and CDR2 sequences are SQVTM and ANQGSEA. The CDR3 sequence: CSVFYLNPTEQFF. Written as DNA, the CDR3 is TGCAGCGTTTTTTACTTGAACCCAACTGAGCAGTTCTTC.

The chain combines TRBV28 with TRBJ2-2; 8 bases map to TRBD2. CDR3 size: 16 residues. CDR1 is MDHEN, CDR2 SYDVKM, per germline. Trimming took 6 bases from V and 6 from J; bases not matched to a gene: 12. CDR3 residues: CASSQPGTSISGELFF. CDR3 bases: TGTGCCAGCAGCCAACCCGGGACTAGTATCTCCGGGGAGCTGTTTTTT.

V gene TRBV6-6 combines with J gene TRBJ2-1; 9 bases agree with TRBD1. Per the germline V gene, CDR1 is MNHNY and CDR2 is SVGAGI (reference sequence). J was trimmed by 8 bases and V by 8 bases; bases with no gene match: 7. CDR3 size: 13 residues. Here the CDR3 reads CASRDRAIDEQFF. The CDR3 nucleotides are TGTGCCAGCCGGGACAGGGCTATCGATGAGCAGTTCTTC.

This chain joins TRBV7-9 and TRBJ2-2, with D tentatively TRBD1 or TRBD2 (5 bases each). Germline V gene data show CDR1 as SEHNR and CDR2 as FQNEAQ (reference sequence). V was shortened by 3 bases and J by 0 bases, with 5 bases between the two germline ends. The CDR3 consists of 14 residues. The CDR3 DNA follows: TGTGCCAGCAGCTTGGGGGCGAACACCGGGGAGCTGTTTTTT. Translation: CASSLGANTGELFF.

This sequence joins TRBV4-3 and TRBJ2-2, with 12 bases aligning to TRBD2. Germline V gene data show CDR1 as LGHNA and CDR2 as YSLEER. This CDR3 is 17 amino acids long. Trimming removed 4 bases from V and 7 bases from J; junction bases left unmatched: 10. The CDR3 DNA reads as TGCGCCAGCAGCCCGAATCTAGCGGGAGGGCCGGGCGGGGAGCTGTTTTTT. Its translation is CASSPNLAGGPGGELFF.